The next 32 T cell receptor beta chains were all read from a single sample in a study of blood T cell repertoires in COVID-19. Sequencing was performed with immunoSEQ multiplex PCR; in TCRdb, only in-frame clones are kept and a portion is missing. Here the sample spans approximately 200,000 clones, about 90% being singletons. The sequenced sample consisted of PBMCs or T cells enriched from blood (not recorded which). Receptor source: a woman between 25 and 40 years old who had recovered from COVID-19.

In this sample, this clone turned up once. V usage is TRBV7-3 and J usage is TRBJ1-3, with unresolved D. Trimming left V 4 bases short and J 1 base short, with 5 bases between. CDR1 and CDR2 (germline): SGHTA, FQGTGA. This CDR3 is built from 13 residues. CDR3 amino acids: CASSYSSGNTIYF. CDR3 nucleotides: TGTGCCAGCAGCTACTCATCTGGAAACACCATATATTTT.

The chain is built from TRBV30 and TRBJ1-1, with a weak D call TRBD1 (6 bases). The CDR3 sequence is 15 residues long. Deletions cut 2 bases from V and 1 base from J, with 14 bases between. The germline V gene has CDR1 GTSNPN and CDR2 SVGIG (reference sequence). The CDR3 region has the DNA TGTGCCTGGAGTAGGGGGGGCGCGGGGAACACTGAAGCTTTCTTT. It codes for CAWSRGGAGNTEAFF.

This clone was detected a few times. V is TRBV23-1 and J is TRBJ2-1; D gene uncertain. TRBV23-1 is identified as an open reading frame with a role that is uncertain. The CDR3 is 15 amino acids. V shed 0 bases and J shed 0 bases, with 6 bases lying between them. The CDR3 is CASSQSRVSYNEQFF. The CDR3 DNA is TGCGCCAGCAGTCAATCTCGAGTCTCCTACAATGAGCAGTTCTTC.

This rearrangement joins TRBV9 to TRBJ1-2, with D perhaps TRBD1 (6 bases). Germline V gives CDR1 SGDLS, CDR2 YYNGEE. The CDR3 is 15 amino acids. V was trimmed by 3 bases and J by 4 bases, leaving 16 bases between them. The CDR3 protein is CASSAMSGVSYGYTF. Written as DNA, the CDR3 is TGTGCCAGCAGCGCGATGTCAGGGGTGAGCTATGGCTACACCTTC.

This chain joins TRBV14 and TRBJ2-7; TRBD1 matches at 9 bases. Trimming took 0 bases from V and 1 from J; bases not matched to a gene: 4. The germline CDR1 and CDR2 sequences are SGHDN and FVKESK. The CDR3 contains 16 residues. CDR3 amino acids: CASSQDPGQGSYEQYF. CDR3 in DNA: TGTGCCAGCAGCCAAGATCCGGGACAGGGTTCCTACGAGCAGTACTTC.

This clone has only one observation. The J gene is TRBJ1-4, the V gene TRBV5-1; 8 nucleotides match TRBD1. The CDR3 spans 15 residues. The germline V gene encodes CDR1 SGHRS and CDR2 YFSETQ. Germline trimming cut 4 bases from V and 5 bases from J; bases unmatched to any gene: 7. The CDR3 DNA is TGCGCCAGCAGCCCATTGACAGGGGAGAATGAAAAACTGTTTTTT. It specifies CASSPLTGENEKLFF.

The chain is built from TRBV7-9 and TRBJ1-2; TRBD1 matches 8 bases. CDR3 length: 13 residues. CDR1 is SEHNR and CDR2 is FQNEAQ in the germline V gene (reference sequence). V lost 4 bases and J lost 3; bases outside the gene matches: 1. This CDR3 reads CASSSQGDYGYTF. CDR3 coding DNA: TGTGCCAGCAGCTCACAGGGGGACTATGGCTACACCTTC. Full variable domain (rest looked up from reference TRBV7-9 and TRBJ1-2): DTGVSQNPRHKITKRGQNVTFRCDPISEHNRLYWYRQTLGQGPEFLTYFQNEAQLEKSRLLSDRFSAERPKGSFSTLEIQRTEQGDSAMYLCASSSQGDYGYTFGSGTRLTVV.

The rearrangement links TRBV9 to TRBJ2-5; TRBD2 aligns across 7 bases. The V segment lost 0 bases and the J segment 9 bases; nucleotides outside the gene matches: 11. The CDR3 is 15 residues long. Germline values: CDR1 SGDLS, CDR2 YYNGEE. CDR3 sequence: CASSVGGSPKFAQYF. The CDR3 coding sequence is TGTGCCAGCAGCGTAGGCGGGAGCCCCAAATTCGCCCAGTACTTC.

V and J are TRBV24-1 and TRBJ2-5, with D tentatively TRBD2 (6 bases). This CDR3 has 15 amino acids. Germline V gene lookup returns CDR1 KGHDR and CDR2 SFDVKD. Trimming cost V 0 bases and J 5 bases, with 12 bases left between them. The CDR3 bases are TGTGCCACCAGTGATTTGAAGGGAGGTAGGGAGACCCAGTACTTC. Its protein product is CATSDLKGGRETQYF.

A note on this clone: Distinct nucleotide sequences in the sample also encode this CDR3. The J gene is TRBJ2-7, the V gene TRBV7-3; D unresolved. From germline, CDR1 is SGHTA and CDR2 FQGTGA. With 3 bases removed from V and 3 bases from J, the gap between germline ends came to 9 bases. CDR3 length equals 13 residues. For the CDR3, the DNA is TGTGCCAGCAGCTTGGGCAGAAGCTACGAGCAGTACTTC. Residues: CASSLGRSYEQYF.

This clone was observed a few times. The gene calls are TRBV21-1 and TRBJ2-5; the D call TRBD2 from the table was never checked on the DNA. TRBV21-1 is marked as a pseudogene. The CDR3 length is 13 residues. The CDR3 nucleotides read TGTGCCGCGTGGGGGGTTATTCAAGAGACCCAGTACTTC. Residues: CAAWGVIQETQYF.

The chain joins TRBV9 to TRBJ1-2; TRBD1 agrees at 7 bases. This CDR3 is built from 13 residues. CDR1 SGDLS and CDR2 YYNGEE come from the germline V gene. Trimming at V came to 4 bases and at J to 5 bases, leaving 5 bases not matched to a gene. DNA of the CDR3: TGTGCCAGCAGCCTTGGGGACAGTTATGGCTACACCTTC. Translation: CASSLGDSYGYTF.

J is TRBJ2-3 and V is TRBV5-1; a possible D gene is TRBD2 (5 bases). Trimming shortened V by 0 bases and J by 0 bases, and 11 bases separated the two germline ends. The CDR3 sequence is 16 residues long. Germline CDR1 reads SGHRS; CDR2 reads YFSETQ. CDR3 DNA: TGCGCCAGCAGCTTGGTACCGGGATTAAGCACAGATACGCAGTATTTT. Translating it yields CASSLVPGLSTDTQYF. Supplemented by reference TRBV5-1 and TRBJ2-3, the full variable domain reads KAGVTQTPRYLIKTRGQQVTLSCSPISGHRSVSWYQQTPGQGLQFLFEYFSETQRNKGNFPGRFSGRQFSNSRSEMNVSTLELGDSALYLCASSLVPGLSTDTQYFGPGTRLTVL.

V is TRBV30 and J is TRBJ1-2; D remains ambiguous. In germline, CDR1 is GTSNPN, CDR2 SVGIG (reference sequence). V was trimmed by 5 bases and J by 0 bases, leaving 10 bases between them. The CDR3 loop spans 13 amino acids. In DNA, the CDR3 is TGTGCCTGGGTTCGCGGGGCTAACTATGGCTACACCTTC. This encodes CAWVRGANYGYTF. Combining the CDR3 with reference TRBV30 and TRBJ1-2 gives the whole variable domain SQTIHQWPATLVQPVGSPLSLECTVEGTSNPNLYWYRQAAGRGLQLLFYSVGIGQISSEVPQNLSASRPQDRQFILSSKKLLLSDSGFYLCAWVRGANYGYTFGSGTRLTVV.

V usage is TRBV5-4 and J usage is TRBJ1-4; D unclear. V was shortened by 3 bases and J by 7 bases, with 10 bases between the two germline ends. CDR3 size: 13 residues. Germline CDR1 is SGHNT and CDR2 is YYREEE (reference sequence). The CDR3 reads CASSSPAVEKLFF. CDR3 DNA: TGTGCCAGCAGCTCTCCGGCGGTTGAAAAACTGTTTTTT.

The rearrangement links TRBV14 to TRBJ2-7; 9 nucleotides match TRBD1. Trimming took 1 base from V and 3 from J; bases not matched to a gene: 7. From germline, CDR1 is SGHDN and CDR2 FVKESK. The CDR3 runs 16 residues. The CDR3 coding sequence is TGTGCCAGCAGCCAAGGGGGACAGGGCGATTTCTACGAGCAGTACTTC. This codes for CASSQGGQGDFYEQYF. Based on the CDR3 plus reference TRBV14 and TRBJ2-7, the full variable domain is EAGVTQFPSHSVIEKGQTVTLRCDPISGHDNLYWYRRVMGKEIKFLLHFVKESKQDESGMPNNRFLAERTGGTYSTLKVQPAELEDSGVYFCASSQGGQGDFYEQYFGPGTRLTVT.

The V call is TRBV29-1, the J call TRBJ1-1; 9 nucleotides line up with TRBD1. The CDR3 contains 10 residues. Germline CDR1 SQVTM, CDR2 ANQGSEA. J lost 11 bases, V lost 5 bases, and 3 bases had no gene match. The CDR3 DNA is TGCAGCGTTAACAGGGGGCAGGCTTTCTTT. It yields the protein CSVNRGQAFF.

The chain has TRBV6-1 and TRBJ2-4, with D tentatively TRBD1 (6 bases). This CDR3 region has 16 residues. CDR1 MNHNS and CDR2 SASEGT come from the germline V gene. V lost 3 bases and J 0 bases, leaving 12 bases between the germline ends. CDR3 sequence (DNA): TGTGCCAGCAGTGATGGGGGCGCATTAGCCAAAAACATTCAGTACTTC. Protein sequence: CASSDGGALAKNIQYF.

V and J are TRBV6-6 and TRBJ2-1, with 13 bases aligning to TRBD2. Trimming took 7 bases from V and 9 from J; bases not matched to a gene: 9. Germline CDR1 and CDR2: MNHNY and SVGAGI (reference sequence). CDR3 size: 15 residues. This chain's CDR3 is CASTSTSGGDFEQFF. For the CDR3, the DNA is TGTGCCAGCACTAGCACTAGCGGGGGGGATTTTGAGCAGTTCTTC.

This clone was counted at least ten times. This chain connects TRBV5-1 to TRBJ2-3; D is perhaps TRBD1 (5 bases). Germline V gene sequence: CDR1 SGHRS, CDR2 YFSETQ. The CDR3 is made up of 14 amino acids. V lost 4 bases to trimming and J lost 0 bases, with 9 bases between them. The CDR3 protein is CASSPQGSTDTQYF. In nucleotides, the CDR3 is TGCGCCAGCAGCCCCCAGGGTAGCACAGATACGCAGTATTTT.

The chain recombines TRBV27 with TRBJ2-7; D remains ambiguous. Germline CDR1 and CDR2: MNHEY and SMNVEV (reference sequence). The CDR3 has 15 amino acids. Between the trimmed V and J ends, which lost 0 bases and 2 bases, there was a span of 11 bases. In DNA, the CDR3 is TGTGCCAGCAGTTTATCGATGGCCCCCCCCTACGAGCAGTACTTC. Protein product: CASSLSMAPPYEQYF.

The chain recombines TRBV7-9 with TRBJ1-2, with unresolved D. CDR1 is SEHNR and CDR2 is FQNEAQ in the germline V gene (reference sequence). V lost 6 bases, J lost 4 bases, and 18 bases lay in between. The CDR3 has 15 amino acids. The CDR3 sequence is CASSSPSARLYGYTF. The CDR3 DNA is TGTGCCAGCAGTAGTCCGTCGGCCCGACTCTATGGCTACACCTTC.

The rearrangement uses TRBV7-9 and TRBJ1-1, with D uncertain. Germline V gene sequence: CDR1 SEHNR, CDR2 FQNEAQ (reference sequence). This CDR3 is 11 amino acids long. Trimming cost V 4 bases and J 10 bases, with 10 bases left between them. CDR3 DNA sequence: TGTGCCAGCAGCTCGAGTGTGCCAGCTTTCTTT. It encodes CASSSSVPAFF.

This chain joins TRBV2 and TRBJ2-4; possibly TRBD1 for D (6 bases). The V gene lost 7 bases and the J gene lost 8 bases, with 12 bases spanning the gap. CDR3 length equals 12 residues. Germline CDR1 reads SNHLY; CDR2 reads FYNNEI. The CDR3 sequence: CASIQGTDIQYF. CDR3 DNA sequence: TGTGCCAGCATACAGGGTACGGACATTCAGTACTTC.

V usage is TRBV5-4 and J usage is TRBJ2-1, with 10 positions matching TRBD2. The ends lost 3 bases at V and 3 bases at J; junction bases unmatched: 6. Germline CDR1 and CDR2: SGHNT and YYREEE (reference sequence). This CDR3 region has 16 residues. CDR3: CASSSGLALNYNEQFF. The CDR3 DNA reads TGTGCCAGCAGCTCGGGACTAGCGCTAAACTACAATGAGCAGTTCTTC.

CDR3 in amino acids: CASSSAGAGELFF. CDR3 sequence (DNA): TGCGCCAGCAGCTCTGCGGGGGCCGGGGAGCTGTTTTTT. The rearrangement uses TRBV5-1 and TRBJ2-2, with TRBD2 identical over 7 bases. V dropped 3 bases and J dropped 6; count of bases not matched to a gene: 2. In germline, CDR1 is SGHRS, CDR2 YFSETQ. This CDR3 contains 13 residues.

This clone has more than one count but fewer than ten. This chain uses TRBV4-1 with TRBJ1-4; D gene ambiguous. The CDR3 covers 15 residues. In germline, CDR1 is MGHRA, CDR2 YSYEKL. Trimming shortened V by 5 bases and J by 7 bases, and 17 bases separated the two germline ends. The CDR3 DNA reads TGCGCCAGCAGCACCCAAGGTCGGGGTGGTGAAAAACTGTTTTTT. Translated: CASSTQGRGGEKLFF.

The V gene is TRBV18, the J gene TRBJ1-1, with 12 bases lining up with TRBD1. V lost 4 bases to trimming and J lost 1 base; unmatched junction nucleotides: 4. The germline gives CDR1 KGHSH, CDR2 LQKENI. This CDR3 contains 16 residues. The CDR3: CASSQGQGAWNTEAFF. The CDR3 region has the DNA TGTGCCAGCTCACAGGGACAGGGGGCCTGGAACACTGAAGCTTTCTTT. The entire variable domain, with the rest obtained from reference TRBV18 and TRBJ1-1, is as follows: NAGVMQNPRHLVRRRGQEARLRCSPMKGHSHVYWYRQLPEEGLKFMVYLQKENIIDESGMPKERFSAEFPKEGPSILRIQQVVRGDSAAYFCASSQGQGAWNTEAFFGQGTRLTVV.

This chain joins TRBV5-1 and TRBJ2-1; 12 nucleotides agree with TRBD2. The CDR3 has 19 residues. Trimming took 1 base from V and 7 from J; bases not matched to a gene: 15. Germline V gene data show CDR1 as SGHRS and CDR2 as YFSETQ. CDR3 sequence reads: CASSLRLAGGPGVRNEQFF. The CDR3 DNA reads as TGCGCCAGCAGCTTGAGGCTAGCGGGAGGGCCCGGTGTTCGGAATGAGCAGTTCTTC.

V gene TRBV28 combines with J gene TRBJ1-1; 7 bases are a match to TRBD1. Germline loops: CDR1 MDHEN, CDR2 SYDVKM. The ends lost 5 bases at V and 3 bases at J; junction bases unmatched: 9. The CDR3 runs 15 residues. CDR3 loop: CASSKMKGAHTEAFF. CDR3 nucleotide sequence: TGTGCCAGCAGTAAGATGAAGGGGGCTCACACTGAAGCTTTCTTT.

V gene TRBV7-6 combines with J gene TRBJ2-3; 8 bases agree with TRBD2. The CDR3 sequence is 18 residues long. The V gene end was trimmed by 3 bases and the J gene end by 2 bases; junction bases not matched to a gene: 13. Germline V gene sequence: CDR1 SGHVS, CDR2 FNYEAQ. The CDR3 DNA reads TGTGCCAGCAGCTTCTCACCTTCTACTAGCGGACTCACAGATACGCAGTATTTT. This translates into CASSFSPSTSGLTDTQYF.

V gene TRBV12-3 or TRBV12-4 combines with J gene TRBJ2-3, with D unresolved. V shed 1 base and J shed 1 base, with 3 bases lying between them. CDR3 length: 13 amino acids. CDR3 nucleotides: TGTGCCAGCAGTTTAGTAGGCACAGATACGCAGTATTTT. Protein: CASSLVGTDTQYF.